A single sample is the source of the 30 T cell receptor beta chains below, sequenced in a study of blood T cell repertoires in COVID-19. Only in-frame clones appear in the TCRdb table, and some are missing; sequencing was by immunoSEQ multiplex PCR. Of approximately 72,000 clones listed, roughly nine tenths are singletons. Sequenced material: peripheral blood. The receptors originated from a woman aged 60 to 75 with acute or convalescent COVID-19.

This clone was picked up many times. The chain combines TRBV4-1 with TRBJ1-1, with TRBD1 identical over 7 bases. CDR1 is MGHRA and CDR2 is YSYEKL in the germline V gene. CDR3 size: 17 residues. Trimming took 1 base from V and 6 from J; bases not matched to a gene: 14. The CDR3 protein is CASSQAASRGLLAEAFF. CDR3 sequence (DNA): TGCGCCAGCAGCCAAGCCGCGTCGAGGGGGCTTTTGGCTGAAGCTTTCTTT.

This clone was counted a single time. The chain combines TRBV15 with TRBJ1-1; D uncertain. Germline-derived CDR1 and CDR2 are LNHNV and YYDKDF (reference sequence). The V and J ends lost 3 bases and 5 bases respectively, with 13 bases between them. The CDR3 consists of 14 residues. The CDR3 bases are TGTGCCACCAGCAGGGACGGGGATCGAACTGAAGCTTTCTTT. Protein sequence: CATSRDGDRTEAFF.

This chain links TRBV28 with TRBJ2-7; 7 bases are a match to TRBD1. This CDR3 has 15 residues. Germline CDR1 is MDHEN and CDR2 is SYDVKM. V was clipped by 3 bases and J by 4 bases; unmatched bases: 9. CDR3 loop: CASSFPRQGFYEQYF. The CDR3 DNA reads TGTGCCAGCAGTTTCCCCCGACAGGGATTTTACGAGCAGTACTTC. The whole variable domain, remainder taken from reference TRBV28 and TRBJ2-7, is DVKVTQSSRYLVKRTGEKVFLECVQDMDHENMFWYRQDPGLGLRLIYFSYDVKMKEKGDIPEGYSVSREKKERFSLILESASTNQTSMYLCASSFPRQGFYEQYFGPGTRLTVT.

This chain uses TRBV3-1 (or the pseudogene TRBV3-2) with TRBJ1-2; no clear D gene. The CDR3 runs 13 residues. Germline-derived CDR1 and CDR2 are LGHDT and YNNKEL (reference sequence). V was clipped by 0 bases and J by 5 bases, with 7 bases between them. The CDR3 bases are TGTGCCAGCAGCCAAGATTCCCCTTATGGCTACACCTTC. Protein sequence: CASSQDSPYGYTF.

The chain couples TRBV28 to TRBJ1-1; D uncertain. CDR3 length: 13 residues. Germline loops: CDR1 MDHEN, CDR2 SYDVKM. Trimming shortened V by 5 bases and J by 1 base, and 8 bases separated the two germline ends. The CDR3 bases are TGTGCCAGCAGTCGTCGGAGGAACACTGAAGCTTTCTTT. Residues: CASSRRRNTEAFF. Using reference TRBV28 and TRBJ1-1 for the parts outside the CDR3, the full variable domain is DVKVTQSSRYLVKRTGEKVFLECVQDMDHENMFWYRQDPGLGLRLIYFSYDVKMKEKGDIPEGYSVSREKKERFSLILESASTNQTSMYLCASSRRRNTEAFFGQGTRLTVV.

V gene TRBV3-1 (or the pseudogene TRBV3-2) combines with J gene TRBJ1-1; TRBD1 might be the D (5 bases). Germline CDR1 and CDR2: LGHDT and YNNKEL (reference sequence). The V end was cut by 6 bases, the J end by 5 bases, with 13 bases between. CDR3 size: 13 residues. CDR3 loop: CASSSVGGTEAFF. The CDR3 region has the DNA TGTGCCAGCAGTTCCGTCGGGGGAACTGAAGCTTTCTTT.

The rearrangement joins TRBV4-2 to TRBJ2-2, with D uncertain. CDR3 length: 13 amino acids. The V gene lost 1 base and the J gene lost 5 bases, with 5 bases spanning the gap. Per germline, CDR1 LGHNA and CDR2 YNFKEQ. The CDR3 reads CASSQGGTGELFF. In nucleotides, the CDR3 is TGTGCCAGCAGCCAAGGAGGAACCGGGGAGCTGTTTTTT.

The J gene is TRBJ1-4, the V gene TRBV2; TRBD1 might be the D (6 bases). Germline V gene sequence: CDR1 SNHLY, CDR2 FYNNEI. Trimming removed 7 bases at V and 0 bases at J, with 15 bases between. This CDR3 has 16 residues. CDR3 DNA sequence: TGTGCCAGCACCGGACGACAGGTTGCAACTAATGAAAAACTGTTTTTT. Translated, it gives CASTGRQVATNEKLFF.

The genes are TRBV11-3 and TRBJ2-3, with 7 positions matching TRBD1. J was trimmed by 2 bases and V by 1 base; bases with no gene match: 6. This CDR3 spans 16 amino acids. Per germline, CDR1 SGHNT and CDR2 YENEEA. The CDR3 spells CASSLGLGTVTDTQYF. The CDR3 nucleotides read TGTGCCAGCAGCTTAGGGTTAGGGACAGTCACAGATACGCAGTATTTT. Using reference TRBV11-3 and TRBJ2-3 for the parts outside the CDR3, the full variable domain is EAGVVQSPRYKIIEKKQPVAFWCNPISGHNTLYWYLQNLGQGPELLIRYENEEAVDDSQLPKDRFSAERLKGVDSTLKIQPAELGDSAVYLCASSLGLGTVTDTQYFGPGTRLTVL.

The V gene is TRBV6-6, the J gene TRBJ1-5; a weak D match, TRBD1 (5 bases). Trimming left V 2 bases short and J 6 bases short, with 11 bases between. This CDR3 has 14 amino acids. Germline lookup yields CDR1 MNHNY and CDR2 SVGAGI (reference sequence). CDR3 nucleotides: TGTGCCAGCAGTTACCAGGGAAGTATTCAGCCCCAGCATTTT. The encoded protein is CASSYQGSIQPQHF.

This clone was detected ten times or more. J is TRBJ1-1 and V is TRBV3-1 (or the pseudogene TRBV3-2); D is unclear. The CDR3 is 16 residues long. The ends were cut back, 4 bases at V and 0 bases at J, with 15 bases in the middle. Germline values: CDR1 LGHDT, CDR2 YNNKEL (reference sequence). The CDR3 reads CASSPYQTQVNTEAFF. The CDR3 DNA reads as TGTGCCAGCAGCCCTTATCAGACACAAGTGAACACTGAAGCTTTCTTT.

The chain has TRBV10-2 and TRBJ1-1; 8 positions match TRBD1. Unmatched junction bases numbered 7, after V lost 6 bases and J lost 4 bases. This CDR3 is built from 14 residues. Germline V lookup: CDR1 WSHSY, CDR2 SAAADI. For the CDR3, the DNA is TGCGCCAGCAGCTCACAGGGGGTAGGCACTGAAGCTTTCTTT. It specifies CASSSQGVGTEAFF.

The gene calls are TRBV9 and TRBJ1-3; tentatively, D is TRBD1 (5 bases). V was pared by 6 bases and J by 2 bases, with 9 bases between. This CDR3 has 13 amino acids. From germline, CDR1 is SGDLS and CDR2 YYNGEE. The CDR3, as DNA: TGTGCCAGCACCCGGACACCTGGAAACACCATATATTTT. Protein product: CASTRTPGNTIYF.

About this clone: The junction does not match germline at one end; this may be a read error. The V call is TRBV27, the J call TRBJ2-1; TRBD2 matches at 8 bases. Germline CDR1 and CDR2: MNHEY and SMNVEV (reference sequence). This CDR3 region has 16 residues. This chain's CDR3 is CASSLSGTSLYNEQFF. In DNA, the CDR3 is TGTGCCAGCAGCTTATCCGGGACTAGTCTTTACAATGAGCAGTTCTTC.

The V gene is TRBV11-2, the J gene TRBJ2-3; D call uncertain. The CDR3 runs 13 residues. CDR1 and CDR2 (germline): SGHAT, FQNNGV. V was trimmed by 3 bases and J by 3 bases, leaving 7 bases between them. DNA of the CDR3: TGTGCCAGCAGCTTTCCAGGTACAGATACGCAGTATTTT. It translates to CASSFPGTDTQYF.

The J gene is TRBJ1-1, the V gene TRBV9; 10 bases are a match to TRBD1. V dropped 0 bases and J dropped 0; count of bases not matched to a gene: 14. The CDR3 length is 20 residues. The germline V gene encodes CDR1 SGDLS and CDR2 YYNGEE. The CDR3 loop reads CASSVGQGAGHRYLNTEAFF. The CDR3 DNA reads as TGTGCCAGCAGCGTAGGACAGGGGGCCGGGCATAGGTATTTGAACACTGAAGCTTTCTTT. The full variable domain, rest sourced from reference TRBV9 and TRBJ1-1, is DSGVTQTPKHLITATGQRVTLRCSPRSGDLSVYWYQQSLDQGLQFLIQYYNGEERAKGNILERFSAQQFPDLHSELNLSSLELGDSALYFCASSVGQGAGHRYLNTEAFFGQGTRLTVV.

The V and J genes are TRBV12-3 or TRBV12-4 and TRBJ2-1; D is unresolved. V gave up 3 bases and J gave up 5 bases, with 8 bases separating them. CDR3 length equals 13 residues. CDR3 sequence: CASSFGGDNEQFF. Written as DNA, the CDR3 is TGTGCCAGCAGTTTCGGCGGAGACAATGAGCAGTTCTTC.

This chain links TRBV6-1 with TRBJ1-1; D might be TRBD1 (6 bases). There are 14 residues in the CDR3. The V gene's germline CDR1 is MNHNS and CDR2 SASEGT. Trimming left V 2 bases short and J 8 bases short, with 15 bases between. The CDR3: CASSETGIGVEAFF. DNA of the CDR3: TGTGCCAGCAGTGAAACAGGGATTGGGGTAGAAGCTTTCTTT.

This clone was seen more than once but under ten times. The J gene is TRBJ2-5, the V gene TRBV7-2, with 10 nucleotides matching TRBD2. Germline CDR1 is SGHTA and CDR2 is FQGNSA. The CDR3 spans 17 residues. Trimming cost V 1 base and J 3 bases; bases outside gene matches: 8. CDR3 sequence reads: CASSLGSLAGMKETQYF. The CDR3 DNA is TGTGCCAGCAGCTTAGGGTCACTAGCGGGGATGAAAGAGACCCAGTACTTC. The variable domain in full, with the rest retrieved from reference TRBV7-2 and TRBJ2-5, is GAGVSQSPSNKVTEKGKDVELRCDPISGHTALYWYRQSLGQGLEFLIYFQGNSAPDKSGLPSDRFSAERTGGSVSTLTIQRTQQEDSAVYLCASSLGSLAGMKETQYFGPGTRLLVL.

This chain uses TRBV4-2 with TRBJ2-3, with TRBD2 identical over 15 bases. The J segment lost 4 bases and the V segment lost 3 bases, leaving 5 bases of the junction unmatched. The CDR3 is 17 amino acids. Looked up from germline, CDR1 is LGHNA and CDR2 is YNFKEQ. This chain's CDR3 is CASSHGLAGGASDTQYF. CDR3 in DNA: TGTGCCAGCAGCCATGGACTAGCGGGGGGGGCCTCAGATACGCAGTATTTT.

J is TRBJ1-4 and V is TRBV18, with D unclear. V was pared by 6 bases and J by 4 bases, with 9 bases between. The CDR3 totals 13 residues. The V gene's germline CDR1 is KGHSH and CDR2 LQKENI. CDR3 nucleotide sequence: TGTGCCAGCTCTCTTGCGGGTAATGAAAAACTGTTTTTT. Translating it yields CASSLAGNEKLFF.

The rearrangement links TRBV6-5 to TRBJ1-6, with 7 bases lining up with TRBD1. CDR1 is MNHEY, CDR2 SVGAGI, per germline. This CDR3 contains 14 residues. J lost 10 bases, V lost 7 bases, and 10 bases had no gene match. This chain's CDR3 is CASTSDRVGSPLHF. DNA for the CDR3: TGTGCCAGCACCTCAGACAGGGTCGGGTCACCCCTCCACTTT.

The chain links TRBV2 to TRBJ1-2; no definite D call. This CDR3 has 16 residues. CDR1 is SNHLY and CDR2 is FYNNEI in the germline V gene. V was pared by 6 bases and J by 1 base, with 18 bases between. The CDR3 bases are TGTGCCAGCAGCACAAAGAGAGGGTTGATTAACTATGGCTACACCTTC. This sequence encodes CASSTKRGLINYGYTF.

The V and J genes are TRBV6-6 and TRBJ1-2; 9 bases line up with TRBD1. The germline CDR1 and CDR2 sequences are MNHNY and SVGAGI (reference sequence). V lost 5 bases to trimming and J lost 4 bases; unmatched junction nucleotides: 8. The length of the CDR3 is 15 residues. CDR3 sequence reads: CASSTGGGRGYGYTF. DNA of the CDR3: TGTGCCAGCAGTACAGGGGGCGGGCGCGGCTATGGCTACACCTTC.

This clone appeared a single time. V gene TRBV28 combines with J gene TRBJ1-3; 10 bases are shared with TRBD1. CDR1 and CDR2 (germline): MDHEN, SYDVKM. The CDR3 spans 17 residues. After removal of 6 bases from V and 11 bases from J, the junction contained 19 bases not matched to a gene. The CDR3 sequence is CASSGTGAGGWMGAIYF. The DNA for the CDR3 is TGTGCCAGCAGCGGGACAGGGGCCGGGGGTTGGATGGGCGCCATATATTTT.

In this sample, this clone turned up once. The CDR3 DNA reads TGTGCCTGGGACCGGCGGCGGGAGACCCAGTACTTC. As protein: CAWDRRRETQYF. The rearrangement uses TRBV30 and TRBJ2-5; D is uncertain. Germline CDR1 GTSNPN, CDR2 SVGIG (reference sequence). Between the trimmed V and J ends, which lost 5 bases and 5 bases, there was a span of 12 bases. The CDR3 sequence is 12 residues long.

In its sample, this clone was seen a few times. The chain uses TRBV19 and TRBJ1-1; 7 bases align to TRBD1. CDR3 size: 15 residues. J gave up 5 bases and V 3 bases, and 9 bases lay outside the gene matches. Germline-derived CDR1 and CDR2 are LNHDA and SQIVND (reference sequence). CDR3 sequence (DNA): TGTGCCAGTAGTATTGGAAGGGGGCTGGGAACTGAAGCTTTCTTT. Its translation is CASSIGRGLGTEAFF. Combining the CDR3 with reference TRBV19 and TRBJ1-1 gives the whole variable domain DGGITQSPKYLFRKEGQNVTLSCEQNLNHDAMYWYRQDPGQGLRLIYYSQIVNDFQKGDIAEGYSVSREKKESFPLTVTSAQKNPTAFYLCASSIGRGLGTEAFFGQGTRLTVV.

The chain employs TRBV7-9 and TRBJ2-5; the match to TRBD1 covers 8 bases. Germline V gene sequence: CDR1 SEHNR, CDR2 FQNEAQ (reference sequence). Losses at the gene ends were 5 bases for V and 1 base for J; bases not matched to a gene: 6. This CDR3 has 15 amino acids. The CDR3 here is CASSRRTGGQETQYF. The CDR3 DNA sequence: TGTGCCAGCAGCCGCCGTACAGGGGGCCAAGAGACCCAGTACTTC.

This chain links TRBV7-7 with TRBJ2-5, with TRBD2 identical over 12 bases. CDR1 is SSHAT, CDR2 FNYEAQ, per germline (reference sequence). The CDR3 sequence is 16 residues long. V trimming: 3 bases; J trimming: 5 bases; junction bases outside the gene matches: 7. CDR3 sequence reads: CASSFSSGGGEETQYF. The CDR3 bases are TGTGCCAGCAGCTTCTCTAGCGGGGGGGGCGAGGAGACCCAGTACTTC.

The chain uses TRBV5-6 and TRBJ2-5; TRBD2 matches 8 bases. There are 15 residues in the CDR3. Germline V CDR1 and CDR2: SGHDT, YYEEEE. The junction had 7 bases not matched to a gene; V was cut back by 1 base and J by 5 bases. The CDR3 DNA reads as TGTGCCAGCAGCTTGACGGCTAGCGGGTCCGAGACCCAGTACTTC. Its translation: CASSLTASGSETQYF.